This T cell receptor beta chain was sequenced for a study of T cells in Graves' hyperthyroidism and ophthalmopathy. Points from the study as a whole: Ophthalmopathy was distinguished from stable hyperthyroidism by 13 V-J signatures.

The CDR3 regions of TCR beta were amplified from RNA transcripts. First-round RT-PCR targeting the TCR CDR3 was performed with the HTBI primer set. Via MiXCR, TCRdb re-called the multiplex PCR reads, giving one row per CDR3 protein. This table holds almost 600,000 distinct CDR3 sequences, around 13% found once. This CDR3 contains 11 residues. The hyperthyroidism patients had all been newly diagnosed, and their disease duration was under 2 months. Their ages ranged from 18 to 65 years. 9 to 10 ml fresh peripheral blood yielded the PBMCs. As concerns this clonotype: Its antigen is unidentified. A much larger clone sits a single nucleotide away, making a read error possible.

The V and J genes are TRBV12-3 or TRBV12-4 and TRBJ1-3, with TRBD1 matching over 9 bases. The TCR comes from a woman aged 25-40 years with Graves' hyperthyroidism that later progressed to Graves' ophthalmopathy. Sequencing was done on a sample of blood. The CDR3, as DNA: TGTGTCGCTACAGGGGGCAACACCATATATTTT. Amino acid sequence: CVATGGNTIYF.